This T cell receptor (beta chain) emerged from a study of T-cell memory formation after mild COVID-19. Study-level findings and limits: The second-wave clones peaking on day 37 were not confirmed as SARS-CoV-2-specific. Day 15 to 85 contractors were CD4/CD8 balanced; later expanders leaned CD4+.

This clonotype was seen a few times. Its antigen is undetermined. TCRdb redid the calling of the 5' RACE reads with MiXCR, one entry per CDR3 protein. The sample includes a few hundred thousand distinct CDR3 sequences, around an eighth seen only once; the top ten take around 21%. CDR3 length equals 14 residues. The sequenced sample consisted of PBMCs or a T cell subset sorted from them (not recorded which). The sequence came from a young man who had mild COVID-19 (a few samples of this study predate the infection). Cell type and time point are not known. The rearrangement links TRBV21-1 to TRBJ1-2; TRBD1, the D gene given by the table, was not confirmed from the DNA. TRBV21-1 is designated a pseudogene. DNA for the CDR3: TGTGCCAGCAGGACAGGGGAGGGTAACTATGGCTACACCTTC. It encodes CASRTGEGNYGYTF.